This T cell receptor (beta chain) was obtained from a study of cytomegalovirus exposure and HLA in healthy donors. Whole-study results and caveats: Researchers catalogued about 150 TCR beta chains as cytomegalovirus-associated.

Libraries were prepared by immunoSEQ multiplex PCR; TCRdb keeps only in-frame clonotypes and omits some of them. Found here are about 270,000 clones, approximately 86% of them singletons; the top ten hold less than 1.2%. Of note for this clone: Antigen specificity is unknown.

Germline loops: CDR1 SGHRS, CDR2 YFSETQ. The CDR3 is 13 residues long. V shed 6 bases and J shed 4 bases, with 13 bases lying between them. The V and J genes are TRBV5-1 and TRBJ2-5; the D gene is possibly TRBD2 (5 bases). This receptor was obtained from a woman aged 18-29 years in good health and CMV-seronegative. Sequencing used PBMCs. The CDR3 DNA is TGCGCCAGCAACAAGGAGAGGGCAGAGACCCAGTACTTC. Amino acid sequence: CASNKERAETQYF.